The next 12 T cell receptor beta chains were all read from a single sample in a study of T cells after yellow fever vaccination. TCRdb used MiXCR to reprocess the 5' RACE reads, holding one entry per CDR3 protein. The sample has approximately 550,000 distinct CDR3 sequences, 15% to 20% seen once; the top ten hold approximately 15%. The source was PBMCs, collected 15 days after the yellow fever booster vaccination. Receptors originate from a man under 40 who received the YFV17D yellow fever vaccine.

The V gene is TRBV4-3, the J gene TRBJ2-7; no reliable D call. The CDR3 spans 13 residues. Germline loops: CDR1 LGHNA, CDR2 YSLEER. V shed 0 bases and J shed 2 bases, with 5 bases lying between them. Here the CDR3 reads CASSQDIPYEQYF. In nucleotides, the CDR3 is TGCGCCAGCAGCCAAGATATACCCTACGAGCAGTACTTC.

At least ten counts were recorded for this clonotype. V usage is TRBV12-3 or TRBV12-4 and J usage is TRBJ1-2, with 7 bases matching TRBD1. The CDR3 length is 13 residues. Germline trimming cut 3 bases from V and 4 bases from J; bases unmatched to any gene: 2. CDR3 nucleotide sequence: TGTGCCAGCAGTTTGACAGGGTCCTATGGCTACACCTTC. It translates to CASSLTGSYGYTF.

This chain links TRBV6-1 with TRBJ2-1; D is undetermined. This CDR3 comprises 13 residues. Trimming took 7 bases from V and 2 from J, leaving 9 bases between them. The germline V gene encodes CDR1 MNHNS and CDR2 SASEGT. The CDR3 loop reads CASTSTAYNEQFF. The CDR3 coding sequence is TGTGCCAGCACCTCCACGGCCTACAATGAGCAGTTCTTC.

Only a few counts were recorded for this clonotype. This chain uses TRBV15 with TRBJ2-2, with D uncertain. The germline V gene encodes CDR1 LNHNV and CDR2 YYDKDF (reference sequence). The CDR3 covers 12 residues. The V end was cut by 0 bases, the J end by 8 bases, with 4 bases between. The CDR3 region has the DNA TGTGCCACCAGCAGAGAGCTGGGGGAGCTGTTTTTT. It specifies CATSRELGELFF.

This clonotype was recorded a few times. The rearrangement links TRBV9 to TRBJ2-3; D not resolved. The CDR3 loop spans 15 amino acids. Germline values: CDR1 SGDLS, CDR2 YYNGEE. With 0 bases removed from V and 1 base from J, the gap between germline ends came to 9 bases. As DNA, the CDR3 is TGTGCCAGCAGCGTAGAACCCACGGGCACAGATACGCAGTATTTT. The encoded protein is CASSVEPTGTDTQYF.

CDR3 DNA: TGTGCCAGCATGTATAGCGGGAGGGAAGAGACCCAGTACTTC. Its translation is CASMYSGREETQYF. This chain connects TRBV12-3 or TRBV12-4 to TRBJ2-5, with 11 bases lining up with TRBD2. J gave up 3 bases and V 7 bases, and 4 bases lay outside the gene matches. The CDR3 consists of 14 residues.

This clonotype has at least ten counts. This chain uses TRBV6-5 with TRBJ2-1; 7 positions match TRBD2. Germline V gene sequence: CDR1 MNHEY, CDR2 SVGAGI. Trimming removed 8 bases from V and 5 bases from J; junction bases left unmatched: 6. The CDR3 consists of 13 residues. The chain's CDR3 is CASGGRGDNEQFF. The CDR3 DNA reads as TGTGCCAGCGGGGGACGGGGGGACAATGAGCAGTTCTTC.

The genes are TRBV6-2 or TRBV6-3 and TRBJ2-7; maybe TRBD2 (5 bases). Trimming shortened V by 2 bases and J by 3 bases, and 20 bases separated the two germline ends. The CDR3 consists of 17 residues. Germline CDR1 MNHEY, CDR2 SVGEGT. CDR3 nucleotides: TGTGCCAGCAGTTACAGGCTCCTAGCTGGGCGGAACTACGAGCAGTACTTC. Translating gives CASSYRLLAGRNYEQYF.

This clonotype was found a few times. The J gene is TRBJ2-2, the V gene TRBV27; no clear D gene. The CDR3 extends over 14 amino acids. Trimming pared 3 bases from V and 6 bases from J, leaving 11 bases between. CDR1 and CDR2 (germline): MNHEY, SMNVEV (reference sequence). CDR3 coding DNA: TGTGCCAGCAGTTTTAGGGTCGAGGCCGGGGAGCTGTTTTTT. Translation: CASSFRVEAGELFF.

The CDR3 here is CASRKAGKADTQYF. CDR3 nucleotides: TGTGCCAGCAGGAAAGCGGGAAAGGCAGATACGCAGTATTTT. The rearrangement joins TRBV6-1 to TRBJ2-3; 7 nucleotides agree with TRBD2. The CDR3 is 14 residues long. CDR1 is MNHNS and CDR2 is SASEGT in the germline V gene. V gave up 6 bases and J gave up 4 bases; unmatched junction bases: 7.

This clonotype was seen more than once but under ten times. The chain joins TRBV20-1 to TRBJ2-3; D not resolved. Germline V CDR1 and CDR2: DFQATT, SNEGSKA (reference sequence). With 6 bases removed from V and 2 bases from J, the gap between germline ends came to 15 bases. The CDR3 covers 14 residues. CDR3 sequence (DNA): TGCAGTGCCACTCCCGGCGACAACACAGATACGCAGTATTTT. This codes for CSATPGDNTDTQYF.

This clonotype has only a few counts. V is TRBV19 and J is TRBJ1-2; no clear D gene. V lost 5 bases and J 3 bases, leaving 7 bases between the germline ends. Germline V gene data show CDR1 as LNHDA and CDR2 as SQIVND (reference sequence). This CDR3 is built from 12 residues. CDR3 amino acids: CASSVRDYGYTF. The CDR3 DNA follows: TGTGCCAGTAGTGTCCGGGACTATGGCTACACCTTC.